These T cell receptor beta chains were read from a single sample in a study of shared clonotypes between healthy human individuals. The repertoire was sequenced with immunoSEQ multiplex PCR; TCRdb's copy has only in-frame clones and lacks some. Counted here are about 580,000 clones, nearly 98% occurring once; the ten biggest clones make up 0.25% to 0.35%. Sequenced sample: naive CD8+ T cells sorted from blood. These receptors were taken from a young man in good health. The CDR3 runs from the conserved cysteine through the conserved F or W. The D gene is left open where the match is weak. Clone size is stated in some rows and not others, as once, few, many or a class when expanded.

.,.,TRBV4-3,TRBJ1-5,TGCGCCAGCAGCCAATCCCGGGATAGCAATCAGCCCCAGCATTTT,CASSQSRDSNQPQHF
.,.,TRBV7-3,TRBJ2-1,TGTGCCAGCAGCCCCTGGGCAGCTTTGTACAATGAGCAGTTCTTC,CASSPWAALYNEQFF
.,.,TRBV28,TRBJ2-5,TGTGCCAGCAGTTTTATAGGCCAAGAGACCCAGTACTTC,CASSFIGQETQYF
.,TRBD2,TRBV30,TRBJ2-7,TGTGCCTGCCAGACTAGCGGGCTTTACGAGCAGTACTTC,CACQTSGLYEQYF
.,TRBD2,TRBV13,TRBJ2-1,TGTGCCAGCAGCCAAGGACTAGCGGGAGTACTTGAGCAGTTCTTC,CASSQGLAGVLEQFF
.,.,TRBV27,TRBJ2-5,TGTGCCAGCAGTCCATCGGGACTCCATGGCGTTGAGACCCAGTACTTC,CASSPSGLHGVETQYF
.,TRBD1,TRBV7-9,TRBJ2-1,TGTGCCAGCAGCTCCACCCGGGACAGGGTGCCGGGGAATGAGCAGTTCTTC,CASSSTRDRVPGNEQFF
.,.,TRBV5-5,TRBJ1-5,TGTGCCAGCAGCTCAGAATCCAGGGTATACCCCAATCAGCCCCAGCATTTT,CASSSESRVYPNQPQHF
.,.,TRBV28,TRBJ2-1,TGTGCCAGCAGTCTCTCGGCCCCCTACAATGAGCAGTTCTTC,CASSLSAPYNEQFF
.,TRBD1,TRBV27,TRBJ2-2,TGTGCCAGCAGTACCAGCCGGACAGGGTGGCCCGGGGAGCTGTTTTTT,CASSTSRTGWPGELFF
.,TRBD2,TRBV9,TRBJ2-1,TGTGCCAGCAGCGCAGGACTAGCGGGAGGGAATGAGCAGTTCTTC,CASSAGLAGGNEQFF
once,.,TRBV5-6,TRBJ2-6,TGTGCCAGCAGCTTCTTTCGGGGGTCTGGGGCCAACGTCCTGACTTTC,CASSFFRGSGANVLTF
.,.,TRBV10-3,TRBJ1-1,TGTGCCATCAGTGAGTCGGAGGGAGTGAACACTGAAGCTTTCTTT,CAISESEGVNTEAFF
.,.,TRBV18,TRBJ1-5,TGTGCCAGCTCACCACCGGGAGGGAGCAATCAGCCCCAGCATTTT,CASSPPGGSNQPQHF
.,.,TRBV7-9,TRBJ2-1,TGTGCCAGCAGCTTAGGAAACAATGAGCAGTTCTTC,CASSLGNNEQFF
.,TRBD2,TRBV2,TRBJ2-3,TGTGCCAGCGGATTCGTTAGCGGGAGAGTTTCCGTAACAGATACGCAGTATTTT,CASGFVSGRVSVTDTQYF
.,.,TRBV11-2,TRBJ2-7,TGTGCCAGCAGCCGAGAACTTGGGGGCGGATCCTACGAGCAGTACTTC,CASSRELGGGSYEQYF
.,.,TRBV27,TRBJ2-1,TGTGCCAGCAGTTTAACCCCGACGGGGGTATACAATGAGCAGTTCTTC,CASSLTPTGVYNEQFF
.,.,TRBV7-7,TRBJ1-1,TGTGCTAGCAGCCCTATCGAGAACACTGAAGCTTTCTTT,CASSPIENTEAFF
.,TRBD1,TRBV5-1,TRBJ1-2,TGCGCCAGCAGCGCGGGACAGGGATTGTACGGCTACACCTTC,CASSAGQGLYGYTF
.,.,TRBV27,TRBJ2-1,TGTGCCAGCAGTTTATTCGCGACAGGGAGGTTAGTTGATGAGCAGTTCTTC,CASSLFATGRLVDEQFF
.,.,TRBV13,TRBJ2-7,TGTGCCAGCAGCTTAGTGGCGGGCCCATCCTACGAGCAGTACTTC,CASSLVAGPSYEQYF
.,.,TRBV27,TRBJ1-2,TGTGCCAGCAGTTTATTGGGGAAGGGACTCTATGGCTACACCTTC,CASSLLGKGLYGYTF
.,TRBD1,TRBV19,TRBJ1-5,TGTGCCAGTAGTAACAGGGGTTCCAATCAGCCCCAGCATTTT,CASSNRGSNQPQHF
once,.,TRBV6-5,TRBJ2-7,TGTGCCAGCAGTTACCGCACTACTAGCTCCAACGAGCAGTACTTC,CASSYRTTSSNEQYF
.,TRBD1,TRBV5-1,TRBJ1-2,TGCGCCAGCAGCTTGGCGGGGGACAGCTATGGCTACACCTTC,CASSLAGDSYGYTF
.,TRBD1,TRBV13,TRBJ2-7,TGTGCCAGCAGCTTAACGACAGGGAACCGGGACGAGCAGTACTTC,CASSLTTGNRDEQYF
.,.,TRBV7-2,TRBJ2-7,TGTGCCAGCAGCTTAGCAGGATCGGGGGAGCAGTACTTC,CASSLAGSGEQYF
.,.,TRBV7-9,TRBJ2-5,TGTGCCAGCAGCTTAGCGAGGTCGGGGGCTTTGGTGGAGACCCAGTACTTC,CASSLARSGALVETQYF
.,.,TRBV7-9,TRBJ2-7,TGTGCCAGCAGGGAGGACAGCCACGAGCAGTACTTC,CASREDSHEQYF
.,.,TRBV18,TRBJ1-5,TGTGCCAGCTCACTGGCAGGTGAGCGGCCCCAGCATTTT,CASSLAGERPQHF
.,.,TRBV6-5,TRBJ1-1,TGTGCCAGCAGTTACTCGCGGTTAAGGCGGACTGAAGCTTTCTTT,CASSYSRLRRTEAFF
.,.,TRBV28,TRBJ1-1,TGTGCCAGCAGTTCGAATTTGAACACTGAAGCTTTCTTT,CASSSNLNTEAFF
.,.,TRBV14,TRBJ1-2,TGTGCCAGCAGCCATCAGGGGTCGTCCTATGGCTACACCTTC,CASSHQGSSYGYTF
.,.,TRBV7-9,TRBJ2-2,TGTGCCAGCAGCTTATTGACACCGAACACCGGGGAGCTGTTTTTT,CASSLLTPNTGELFF
.,TRBD2,TRBV29-1,TRBJ2-7,TGCAGCGTAATTTTGACTAGCGGGACCCACGAGCAGTACTTC,CSVILTSGTHEQYF
once,.,TRBV27,TRBJ2-1,TGTGCCAGCGGACCGGGACTGGCCTCCTACAATGAGCAGTTCTTC,CASGPGLASYNEQFF
.,TRBD1,TRBV29-1,TRBJ2-3,TGCAGCGTAACCGGGACAGAGGATTTTCTCACAGATACGCAGTATTTT,CSVTGTEDFLTDTQYF
.,.,TRBV2,TRBJ1-5,TGTGCCAGCAGTGAAGCGCTCAGCCCGGCCCATCAGCCCCAGCATTTT,CASSEALSPAHQPQHF
once,TRBD1,TRBV5-5,TRBJ1-5,TGTGCCAGCAACTCGTCACGTTCTTGGACAGGCTATAGCAATCAGCCCCAGCATTTT,CASNSSRSWTGYSNQPQHF
.,.,TRBV7-2,TRBJ2-4,TGTGCCAGCAGCACCGGCGTAGTAGCCAAAAACATTCAGTACTTC,CASSTGVVAKNIQYF
.,.,TRBV5-6,TRBJ2-1,TGTGCCAGCAGCTGGGGGGCGGTCAATGAGCAGTTCTTC,CASSWGAVNEQFF
.,.,TRBV29-1,TRBJ1-1,TGCAGCGTTGAATCGAGGAGTATGAACACTGAAGCTTTCTTT,CSVESRSMNTEAFF
.,TRBD2,TRBV29-1,TRBJ2-3,TGCAGCGTATGGGAGCCTAGCGGACCTAGCACAGATACGCAGTATTTT,CSVWEPSGPSTDTQYF
.,.,TRBV7-9,TRBJ2-7,TGTGCCAGCAGCTCAGGGGGGGACAGCCCCTACGAGCAGTACTTC,CASSSGGDSPYEQYF
.,.,TRBV7-9,TRBJ2-7,TGTGCCAGCTCTGACGGAGAGATCTACGAGCAGTACTTC,CASSDGEIYEQYF
.,TRBD2,TRBV15,TRBJ2-1,TGTGCCACCAGCAGAGATCTAGCGGATCCCTACAATGAGCAGTTCTTC,CATSRDLADPYNEQFF
.,.,TRBV10-3,TRBJ2-7,TGTGCCATCAGATACGAGCAGTACTTC,CAIRYEQYF
.,.,TRBV7-9,TRBJ1-4,TGTGCCAGCAGCTTAGGGACAGCCGAGAATGAAAAACTGTTTTTT,CASSLGTAENEKLFF
.,.,TRBV7-9,TRBJ2-1,TGTGCCAGCAGCAATGGGCCCGGGATCTCCTACAATGAGCAGTTCTTC,CASSNGPGISYNEQFF
.,TRBD1,TRBV7-2,TRBJ1-2,TGTGCCAGCAGCTTAGTGGGACAGAATCCTAACTATGGCTACACCTTC,CASSLVGQNPNYGYTF
.,TRBD2,TRBV7-2,TRBJ2-5,TGTGCCAGCAGCGATCGACTAGCGGGAGAACAACTTGGGGGGACCCAGTACTTC,CASSDRLAGEQLGGTQYF
once,.,TRBV5-1,TRBJ2-1,TGCGCCAGCAGCAAAGGGACGGATCCGATCTGGAATGAGCAGTTCTTC,CASSKGTDPIWNEQFF